Listed here are 25 T cell receptor beta chains from one sample, sequenced in a study of blood T cells in healthy people across ages. A second PCR of roughly 7 to 11 cycles used a sample-barcoded 5' primer and a J-beta primer mix. TCRdb re-called the 5' RACE reads with MiXCR, one entry per CDR3 protein. The table shows 1.5 million to 2 million distinct CDR3 sequences, with roughly 49% occurring only once. The material sequenced was blood. Receptor source: a middle-aged woman in good health.

The rearrangement uses TRBV11-2 and TRBJ2-3; either TRBD1 or TRBD2 may fit D (7 bases each). From germline, CDR1 is SGHAT and CDR2 FQNNGV. The CDR3 covers 18 residues. Trimming stripped 1 base from V and 4 bases from J, with 21 bases between. The chain's CDR3 is CASSLGRGVGGSSDTQYF. The CDR3 nucleotides read TGTGCCAGCAGCTTAGGTCGGGGGGTAGGGGGCAGCTCAGATACGCAGTATTTT.

The genes are TRBV20-1 and TRBJ2-7; D gene unclear. The CDR3 runs to 15 residues. V lost 7 bases to trimming and J lost 6 bases, with 25 bases between them. CDR1 and CDR2 (germline): DFQATT, SNEGSKA (reference sequence). The CDR3 loop reads CSGAGFPSLLPEQYF. The DNA of the CDR3 is TGCAGTGGGGCAGGATTTCCCTCCCTTCTCCCCGAGCAGTACTTC.

Ten or more counts support this clonotype. The CDR3 DNA follows: TGCGCCAGCAGCTTGGGGGGCGGAGTTCAAGAGACCCAGTACTTC. It is translated as CASSLGGGVQETQYF. This chain uses TRBV5-1 with TRBJ2-5; D might be TRBD1 (5 bases). Trimming pared 0 bases from V and 2 bases from J, leaving 11 bases between. This CDR3 comprises 15 residues. Looked up from germline, CDR1 is SGHRS and CDR2 is YFSETQ.

The sample holds a few counts of this clonotype. The rearrangement links TRBV7-2 to TRBJ2-3; weak D call: TRBD2 (5 bases). CDR3 length equals 13 residues. Between the trimmed V and J ends, which lost 8 bases and 4 bases, there was a span of 13 bases. Germline values: CDR1 SGHTA, CDR2 FQGNSA. The DNA for the CDR3 is TGTGCCAGCGGCCAGCGTAGCGCAGATACGCAGTATTTT. Translated, it gives CASGQRSADTQYF.

The rearrangement joins TRBV6-5 to TRBJ2-5; a weak D match, TRBD2 (5 bases). Germline lookup yields CDR1 MNHEY and CDR2 SVGAGI. Trimming removed 4 bases from V and 11 bases from J, with 20 bases in between. The CDR3 contains 14 residues. CDR3 protein: CASSSRTVYNEQYF. As DNA, the CDR3 is TGTGCCAGCAGTTCCCGGACTGTCTACAATGAGCAGTACTTC.

A few counts support this clonotype. J is TRBJ2-5 and V is TRBV29-1; the D gene could be TRBD1 or TRBD2 (5 bases each). CDR1 and CDR2 from the germline V gene are SQVTM and ANQGSEA. This CDR3 region has 16 residues. The V gene lost 4 bases and the J gene lost 3 bases, with 21 bases spanning the gap. In DNA form, the CDR3 reads TGCAGCGTTGTTTCGTATCCGTGGGGACGAGAAGAGACCCAGTACTTC. Translating it yields CSVVSYPWGREETQYF.

Points on this clonotype: The conserved phenylalanine or tryptophan is not found at the CDR3 terminus, so this likely reflects a read error. The J gene is TRBJ1-2, the V gene TRBV5-1; D call uncertain. Trimming removed 6 bases at V and 3 bases at J, with 15 bases between. The CDR3 has 14 residues. Germline V gene lookup returns CDR1 SGHRS and CDR2 YFSETQ. Here the CDR3 reads CASTSPGRDYGYTL. In DNA form, the CDR3 reads TGCGCCAGCACGTCTCCGGGCCGAGACTATGGCTACACCTTA.

The chain carries TRBV7-2 and TRBJ2-3, with 7 bases matching TRBD2. The junction had 10 bases not matched to a gene; V was cut back by 2 bases and J by 5 bases. Looked up from germline, CDR1 is SGHTA and CDR2 is FQGNSA. This CDR3 has 16 residues. The CDR3, as DNA: TGTGCCAGCAGCTTAAACCCGCCAGGGAGGGGAGATACGCAGTATTTT. Protein: CASSLNPPGRGDTQYF.

The CDR3 region has the DNA TGTGCCAGCAGCTCCCGGACAGGGACTGGCAATGAAAAACTGTTTTTT. Its protein is CASSSRTGTGNEKLFF. The chain recombines TRBV7-2 with TRBJ1-4; 8 bases agree with TRBD1. The CDR3 consists of 16 residues. Trimming at V came to 4 bases and at J to 5 bases, leaving 9 bases not matched to a gene. CDR1 and CDR2 (germline): SGHTA, FQGNSA.

The rearrangement links TRBV7-8 to TRBJ2-1, with TRBD1 matching 9 bases. After removal of 3 bases from V and 10 bases from J, the junction contained 22 bases not matched to a gene. From germline, CDR1 is SGHVS and CDR2 FQNEAQ. CDR3 length: 19 residues. The DNA of the CDR3 is TGTGCCAGCAGCTTTGACCTCGGGGCAGACAGGGGGGTAGGATACGAGCAGTTCTTC. Translated, it gives CASSFDLGADRGVGYEQFF.

V gene TRBV7-2 combines with J gene TRBJ2-3; D not resolved. The CDR3 runs 15 residues. Trimming shortened V by 1 base and J by 4 bases, and 12 bases separated the two germline ends. Looked up from germline, CDR1 is SGHTA and CDR2 is FQGNSA. In nucleotides, the CDR3 is TGTGCCAGCAGCTTAGTGTTGACGAGCGCAGATACGCAGTATTTT. It encodes CASSLVLTSADTQYF.

This chain links TRBV5-4 with TRBJ2-1; no definite D call. Germline V CDR1 and CDR2: SGHNT, YYREEE (reference sequence). There are 15 residues in the CDR3. V dropped 0 bases and J dropped 6 bases, with 13 bases sitting between them. The CDR3: CASSLGSASGNEQFF. The CDR3 DNA reads as TGTGCCAGCAGCTTGGGGTCAGCGAGTGGCAATGAGCAGTTCTTC.

This clonotype was seen more than once but under ten times. The rearrangement links TRBV12-5 to TRBJ2-1; 9 positions match TRBD2. The CDR3 sequence is 16 residues long. Germline V gives CDR1 LGHNT, CDR2 FRNRAP. V was clipped by 5 bases and J by 4 bases; unmatched bases: 9. CDR3 region: CASGPPGTSNYNEQFF. In nucleotides, the CDR3 is TGTGCTAGTGGTCCCCCCGGGACTAGCAATTACAATGAGCAGTTCTTC.

The gene calls are TRBV7-9 and TRBJ1-4; D might be TRBD1 (5 bases). The CDR3 length is 15 residues. Trimming stripped 5 bases from V and 5 bases from J, with 15 bases between. Germline V gives CDR1 SEHNR, CDR2 FQNEAQ (reference sequence). The CDR3 DNA reads TGTGCCAGCAGCATCTTGACAGCTTTCAATGAAAAACTGTTTTTT. Its translation is CASSILTAFNEKLFF.

This clonotype was seen a handful of times. Compared with germline, one end of the junction differs, possibly owing to a read error. This sequence joins TRBV5-1 and TRBJ1-3, with no clear D. Germline V gene data show CDR1 as SGHRS and CDR2 as YFSETQ. This CDR3 contains 14 residues. The CDR3 region has the DNA TGTGCCAGCAGTTTTGGGAGCTCTGGAAACACCATATATTTT. It codes for CASSFGSSGNTIYF.

The chain couples TRBV15 to TRBJ2-5; D perhaps matches TRBD1 (5 bases). The CDR3 extends over 17 amino acids. Trimming shortened V by 0 bases and J by 5 bases, and 19 bases separated the two germline ends. The germline V gene has CDR1 LNHNV and CDR2 YYDKDF (reference sequence). CDR3 coding DNA: TGTGCCACCAGCAGAGATCTTGTTAGGGAACAGGTGGAGACCCAGTACTTC. The encoded protein is CATSRDLVREQVETQYF.

In the case of this clonotype: The junction differs from germline at one of its ends, possibly a read error. This chain joins TRBV27 and TRBJ2-3; 9 bases are shared with TRBD2. This CDR3 has 17 amino acids. Germline V gene lookup returns CDR1 MNHEY and CDR2 SMNVEV (reference sequence). CDR3 in amino acids: CASSLSTSGGIPDTQYF. The CDR3, as DNA: TGCGCCAGCAGTTTAAGTACGAGCGGGGGGATCCCAGATACGCAGTATTTT.

The chain employs TRBV9 and TRBJ2-5, with a weak D call TRBD2 (6 bases). The V gene lost 0 bases and the J gene lost 4 bases, with 13 bases spanning the gap. The CDR3 is 15 residues long. Germline V CDR1 and CDR2: SGDLS, YYNGEE. CDR3 coding DNA: TGTGCCAGCAGCGTAGGGGCGGGGTTAAGAGAGACCCAGTACTTC. Amino acid sequence: CASSVGAGLRETQYF.

V is TRBV7-6 and J is TRBJ2-5, with a weak D call TRBD2 (6 bases). Germline V gene lookup returns CDR1 SGHVS and CDR2 FNYEAQ. This CDR3 has 17 residues. Between the trimmed V and J ends, which lost 1 base and 0 bases, there was a span of 15 bases. Written as DNA, the CDR3 is TGTGCCAGCAGCTTAGGGAGACTAGTGGGGAACCAAGAGACCCAGTACTTC. Protein: CASSLGRLVGNQETQYF.

The chain combines TRBV7-9 with TRBJ2-5; no firm D call. V was pared by 1 base and J by 0 bases, with 15 bases between. The CDR3 contains 17 residues. Per the germline V gene, CDR1 is SEHNR and CDR2 is FQNEAQ (reference sequence). CDR3 coding DNA: TGTGCCAGCAGCTTAGAGATTACGGAATTGTACCAAGAGACCCAGTACTTC. It specifies CASSLEITELYQETQYF.

This rearrangement joins TRBV7-3 to TRBJ2-3; 8 bases fit TRBD2. CDR1 and CDR2 (germline): SGHTA, FQGTGA. V dropped 4 bases and J dropped 4; count of bases not matched to a gene: 16. This CDR3 spans 18 amino acids. Here the CDR3 reads CASSSFTLTSAFSDTQYF. CDR3 in DNA: TGTGCCAGCAGCTCCTTCACCCTGACTAGCGCATTTTCAGATACGCAGTATTTT.

This chain uses TRBV20-1 with TRBJ1-5; D is unclear. The V end lost 5 bases, the J end lost 3 bases, and 11 bases lay between the germline ends. Germline CDR1 and CDR2: DFQATT and SNEGSKA (reference sequence). The CDR3 contains 13 residues. CDR3 nucleotide sequence: TGCAGTGCTCATGACCGATTCAATCAGCCCCAGCATTTT. This sequence encodes CSAHDRFNQPQHF.

The chain uses TRBV13 and TRBJ2-3; 7 nucleotides align to TRBD2. After removal of 5 bases from V and 4 bases from J, the junction contained 15 bases not matched to a gene. Per the germline V gene, CDR1 is PRHDT and CDR2 is FYEKMQ (reference sequence). The length of the CDR3 is 17 residues. The chain's CDR3 is CASSPTPPGLNPDTQYF. The CDR3 DNA reads as TGTGCCAGCAGCCCTACCCCACCGGGACTAAACCCAGATACGCAGTATTTT.

The chain couples TRBV4-3 to TRBJ2-7; D is perhaps TRBD1 or TRBD2 (5 bases each). The CDR3 is 14 amino acids. Looked up from germline, CDR1 is LGHNA and CDR2 is YSLEER. V was clipped by 3 bases and J by 4 bases, with 13 bases between them. The CDR3 loop reads CASSHSIGGYEQYF. The CDR3 nucleotides are TGCGCCAGCAGCCACTCCATTGGGGGTTACGAGCAGTACTTC.

The chain couples TRBV20-1 to TRBJ1-2; D gene uncertain. This CDR3 spans 13 amino acids. The germline V gene has CDR1 DFQATT and CDR2 SNEGSKA (reference sequence). V was shortened by 6 bases and J by 4 bases, with 15 bases between the two germline ends. The CDR3: CSALDTAGYGYTF. The CDR3 DNA reads as TGCAGTGCGCTAGACACTGCTGGCTATGGCTACACCTTC.